This T cell receptor (beta chain) appears in the sequencing data of a study of blood T cell repertoires in COVID-19. On the study more broadly: There were acute and convalescent COVID-19 samples, and they came from the United States, Italy and Spain. In each case, the material was cDNA or gDNA derived from T cells, B-cell-depleted T cells, or PBMCs.

CDR1 and CDR2 from the germline V gene are SGHVS and FQNEAQ. The CDR3 has 14 residues. Between the trimmed V and J ends, which lost 3 bases and 4 bases, there was a span of 12 bases. Method: immunoSEQ multiplex PCR; TCRdb's copy keeps in-frame clones and lacks some. The repertoire holds around 41,000 clones, with about four fifths as singletons. The V call is TRBV7-8, the J call TRBJ1-1; no clear D gene. Sequenced: peripheral blood. The sequence derives from a woman older than 75 with acute or convalescent COVID-19. The CDR3 DNA reads TGTGCCAGCAGCTTCGGGGAAACGGGCACTGAAGCTTTCTTT. Translated: CASSFGETGTEAFF.